The clone carrying this TCR beta chain was observed once. Repertoires were generated with immunoSEQ multiplex PCR, while TCRdb's copy carries only in-frame clones and drops some. The sample yields around 200,000 clones, 79% seen once. J gave up 0 bases and V 3 bases, and 16 bases lay outside the gene matches. CDR1 and CDR2 from the germline V gene are LNHNV and YYDKDF (reference sequence). This CDR3 has 19 residues. This sample was included in a study of cytotoxic CD8 clonotypes in ibrutinib-treated CLL. Looking at the study overall: There were, on average, around 250,000 productive templates and 85,000 to 95,000 productive rearrangements per sample.

The chain links TRBV15 to TRBJ2-5, with 7 positions matching TRBD1. The input for sequencing was PBMCs, taken after 12 months of ibrutinib treatment. The clonotype comes from a human donor with chronic lymphocytic leukemia. CDR3 residues: CATSSGESDRDPYQETQYF. The CDR3 DNA follows: TGTGCCACCAGCAGCGGGGAATCAGACAGGGACCCTTACCAAGAGACCCAGTACTTC. Looking up the rest from reference TRBV15 and TRBJ2-5 gives the full variable domain: DAMVIQNPRYQVTQFGKPVTLSCSQTLNHNVMYWYQQKSSQAPKLLFHYYDKDFNNEADTPDNFQSRRPNTSFCFLDIRSPGLGDTAMYLCATSSGESDRDPYQETQYFGPGTRLLVL.